A selection of T cell receptor beta chains follows, all from one sample in a study of T cell repertoires in cytomegalovirus infection. TCRdb re-called the reads through MiXCR, storing one row per CDR3 protein. The sample has about 490,000 distinct CDR3 sequences, 11% seen once. The sample comprised PBMCs. The source of these receptors is a human donor in good health (CMV status not recorded). Some clones in this sample may be carry-over from other donors' samples. Each CDR3 is given with its conserved first and last residue. D genes are given only for firm matches. A row's size may be missing; if present it is once, few, many or a size class.

d_call: NA
v_call: TRBV6-2/TRBV6-3
clone_size: few
j_call: TRBJ1-1
cdr3_nt: TGTGCCAGCAGTCAAGAGATCACTGAAGCTTTCTTT
cdr3_aa: CASSQEITEAFF

d_call: NA
v_call: TRBV28
clone_size: many
j_call: TRBJ2-3
cdr3_nt: TGTGCCAGCAGTTCCCGGCCCCCCCAGGGCACAGATACGCAGTATTTT
cdr3_aa: CASSSRPPQGTDTQYF

d_call: NA
v_call: TRBV18
clone_size: many
j_call: TRBJ1-2
cdr3_nt: TGTGCCAGCTCACCATCAGACCTCTATGGCTACACCTTC
cdr3_aa: CASSPSDLYGYTF

d_call: TRBD2
v_call: TRBV30
clone_size: many
j_call: TRBJ2-1
cdr3_nt: TGTGCCTGGAGTGTAGGACTGGGGCTAGCGGGGGGACAGCAGTTCTTC
cdr3_aa: CAWSVGLGLAGGQQFF

d_call: TRBD2
v_call: TRBV5-1
clone_size: few
j_call: TRBJ2-1
cdr3_nt: TGCGCCAGCAGCCCGCGGGGACTATCAAATGAGCAGTTCTTC
cdr3_aa: CASSPRGLSNEQFF

d_call: TRBD1
v_call: TRBV28
clone_size: NA
j_call: TRBJ2-2
cdr3_nt: TGTGCCAGCAGTCTCCCCTGGGGACAGGGAAACACCGGGGAGCTGTTTTTT
cdr3_aa: CASSLPWGQGNTGELFF

d_call: NA
v_call: TRBV20-1
clone_size: NA
j_call: TRBJ1-5
cdr3_nt: TGCAGTGCTAGATCCTCTGAGGGGCATCAGCCCCAGCATTTT
cdr3_aa: CSARSSEGHQPQHF

d_call: TRBD1
v_call: TRBV2
clone_size: few
j_call: TRBJ1-3
cdr3_nt: TGTGCCAGCTTTGACGGGACAGGGGCTGGAAACACCATATATTTT
cdr3_aa: CASFDGTGAGNTIYF

d_call: TRBD2
v_call: TRBV4-2
clone_size: many
j_call: TRBJ2-7
cdr3_nt: TGTGCCAGCAGCCAAACGGATAGCGGGAGGGGATCCTCCTACGAGCAGTACTTC
cdr3_aa: CASSQTDSGRGSSYEQYF

d_call: TRBD2
v_call: TRBV27
clone_size: NA
j_call: TRBJ2-2
cdr3_nt: TGTGCCAGCAGTCTTCGGGGGGAAGTGACCGGGGAGCTGTTTTTT
cdr3_aa: CASSLRGEVTGELFF

d_call: NA
v_call: TRBV2
clone_size: few
j_call: TRBJ2-4
cdr3_nt: TGTGCCAGCAGTGAAGTGGAGGGGACGGGGAACATTCAGTACTTC
cdr3_aa: CASSEVEGTGNIQYF

d_call: NA
v_call: TRBV12-3/TRBV12-4
clone_size: many
j_call: TRBJ2-2
cdr3_nt: TGTGCCAGCAGTTCCGGGTGGGGCACCGGGGAGCTGTTTTTT
cdr3_aa: CASSSGWGTGELFF

d_call: NA
v_call: TRBV28
clone_size: many
j_call: TRBJ1-2
cdr3_nt: TGTGCCACCCATGGAGGAATAGGGACGGGGGAGAGTGGCTACACCTTC
cdr3_aa: CATHGGIGTGESGYTF

d_call: TRBD1
v_call: TRBV11-2
clone_size: many
j_call: TRBJ1-5
cdr3_nt: TGTGCCAGCAGCTTAGGGACAGGGGTGTCGCCCCAGCATTTT
cdr3_aa: CASSLGTGVSPQHF

d_call: TRBD2
v_call: TRBV25-1
clone_size: few
j_call: TRBJ2-1
cdr3_nt: TGTGCCAGCAGTGAACGGGGAGGGAGGGTAAACAATGAGCAGTTCTTC
cdr3_aa: CASSERGGRVNNEQFF

d_call: TRBD1
v_call: TRBV13
clone_size: NA
j_call: TRBJ2-2
cdr3_nt: TGTGCCAGCACCCGAAGACAGGGGATAGGCCCCGGGGAGCTGTTTTTT
cdr3_aa: CASTRRQGIGPGELFF

d_call: NA
v_call: TRBV2
clone_size: NA
j_call: TRBJ1-1
cdr3_nt: TGTGCCAGCAGTGAACTGACAGTTACCACTGAAGCTTTCTTT
cdr3_aa: CASSELTVTTEAFF

d_call: NA
v_call: TRBV20-1
clone_size: many
j_call: TRBJ2-3
cdr3_nt: TGCAGTCCAGCCTCGCGGCAAGATACGCAGTATTTT
cdr3_aa: CSPASRQDTQYF

d_call: NA
v_call: TRBV6-5
clone_size: few
j_call: TRBJ1-1
cdr3_nt: TGTGCCACCGTCCATGCCGGGGGGACTGAAGCTTTCTTT
cdr3_aa: CATVHAGGTEAFF

d_call: NA
v_call: TRBV10-3
clone_size: few
j_call: TRBJ2-7
cdr3_nt: TGTGCCACCCAACAGGGCAGTGGGATAGGTGAGCAGTACTTC
cdr3_aa: CATQQGSGIGEQYF

d_call: TRBD2
v_call: TRBV5-1
clone_size: few
j_call: TRBJ2-7
cdr3_nt: TGCGCCAGCGCAAACAGCGGGAGCCCCTACGAGCAGTACTTC
cdr3_aa: CASANSGSPYEQYF

d_call: TRBD2
v_call: TRBV19
clone_size: many
j_call: TRBJ2-1
cdr3_nt: TGTGCCAGTAGCCAATCCACTAGCGAGCCTTACAATGAGCAGTTCTTC
cdr3_aa: CASSQSTSEPYNEQFF

d_call: NA
v_call: TRBV7-8
clone_size: many
j_call: TRBJ2-1
cdr3_nt: TGTGCCAGCAGCTTAGCACGGGCCTTAAATGAGCAGTTCTTC
cdr3_aa: CASSLARALNEQFF

d_call: NA
v_call: TRBV7-2
clone_size: many
j_call: TRBJ2-1
cdr3_nt: TGTGCCAGCAGCTTAAACCGGGTGTACAATGAGCAGTTCTTC
cdr3_aa: CASSLNRVYNEQFF

d_call: NA
v_call: TRBV6-5
clone_size: NA
j_call: TRBJ1-1
cdr3_nt: NA
cdr3_aa: CASSSSTGGGTEAFF

d_call: TRBD1
v_call: TRBV7-6
clone_size: many
j_call: TRBJ1-4
cdr3_nt: TGTGCCAGCAGTACAGGGGGAATAGGTGAAAAACTGTTTTTT
cdr3_aa: CASSTGGIGEKLFF

d_call: TRBD1
v_call: TRBV25-1
clone_size: many
j_call: TRBJ1-2
cdr3_nt: TGTGCCAGCAGTGCCCCCGGGACAGTTAGAAGCTACACCTTC
cdr3_aa: CASSAPGTVRSYTF

d_call: NA
v_call: TRBV28
clone_size: many
j_call: TRBJ2-5
cdr3_nt: TGTGCCAGCAGGGGGGGAGGACTTCAAGAGACCCAGTACTTC
cdr3_aa: CASRGGGLQETQYF

d_call: NA
v_call: TRBV25-1
clone_size: many
j_call: TRBJ2-3
cdr3_nt: TGTGCCAGCAGCTCCCACGGAGGGAAGACAGATACGCAGTATTTT
cdr3_aa: CASSSHGGKTDTQYF

d_call: NA
v_call: TRBV19
clone_size: many
j_call: TRBJ1-1
cdr3_nt: TGTGCCAGTAGTGGGCCGTTGAACACTGAAGCTTTCTTT
cdr3_aa: CASSGPLNTEAFF

d_call: NA
v_call: TRBV11-2
clone_size: many
j_call: TRBJ2-5
cdr3_nt: TGTGCCAGCCTAAAGCAAGAGACCCAGTACTTC
cdr3_aa: CASLKQETQYF

d_call: NA
v_call: TRBV29-1
clone_size: many
j_call: TRBJ2-3
cdr3_nt: TGCAGCGTTGAACAGGGGACGGATACGCAGTATTTT
cdr3_aa: CSVEQGTDTQYF

d_call: NA
v_call: TRBV10-3
clone_size: NA
j_call: TRBJ2-5
cdr3_nt: TGTGCCATCAGTGAGTCAGGGGCAGCACCCCAAGAGACCCAGTACTTC
cdr3_aa: CAISESGAAPQETQYF

d_call: NA
v_call: TRBV10-3
clone_size: NA
j_call: TRBJ1-2
cdr3_nt: TGTGCCATCAGTAACGCAGGGACCTATGGCTACACCTTC
cdr3_aa: CAISNAGTYGYTF

d_call: NA
v_call: TRBV7-9
clone_size: many
j_call: TRBJ2-5
cdr3_nt: TGTGCCAGCAGAAATCGGGACCTTCAAGAGACCCAGTACTTC
cdr3_aa: CASRNRDLQETQYF

d_call: TRBD1
v_call: TRBV28
clone_size: NA
j_call: TRBJ2-5
cdr3_nt: TGTGCCAGCAGTTTCGGGACAGTTGGGACCCAGTACTTC
cdr3_aa: CASSFGTVGTQYF

d_call: NA
v_call: TRBV14
clone_size: NA
j_call: TRBJ2-7
cdr3_nt: TGTGCCAGCAGCCCCGCGGGGGGGGGACAGGGGATCTACGAGCAGTACTTC
cdr3_aa: CASSPAGGGQGIYEQYF